The clone carrying this T cell receptor (beta chain) was observed a few times. The V and J ends lost 6 bases and 4 bases, in that order; junction bases with no gene match: 14. CDR1 and CDR2 (germline): MNHEY, SMNVEV (reference sequence). CDR3 length: 16 amino acids. Next came a second PCR, run for roughly 6 to 11 cycles, which used a sample-barcoded 5' primer along with a J-beta primer mix. The template-switch adaptor was a 5' adaptor with 12 random nucleotides. It tagged each cDNA molecule. TCRdb redid the calling of the 5' RACE reads with MiXCR, one entry per CDR3 protein. The data show approximately 820,000 distinct CDR3 sequences, 44% seen once. This sample stems from a study of blood T cells in healthy people across ages.

The clonotype was recovered from a man between 60 and 70 years old in good health. The material sequenced was blood. V is TRBV27 and J is TRBJ1-2; 7 nucleotides match TRBD1. CDR3 coding DNA: TGTGCCAGCAGCCTTGATCGGACAGGTCATCCCTATGGCTACACCTTC. Its translation: CASSLDRTGHPYGYTF.